The rows below give T cell receptor beta chains drawn from one sample of a study of blood T cells in healthy people across ages. MiXCR, applied by TCRdb to the 5' RACE reads, yields one record per CDR3 protein. The sample yields about 800,000 distinct CDR3 sequences, roughly 25% seen once. The same specimen was also included in a second study, on T cells of mothers and their children.

The specimen sequenced was blood. The source of these receptors is a boy aged 5-17 years in good health. The CDR3 runs from the conserved cysteine through the conserved F or W. The D gene is left open where the match is weak. Clone size is not always given. Where it is, it says once, few, many or a class for expanded clones.

>NA|TRBJ1-2|few|TRBV6-5
TGTGCCAGCAGTTACTTCGGTCAGGGGTATGGCTACACCTTC
CASSYFGQGYGYTF
>TRBD2|TRBJ2-1|NA|TRBV7-9
TGTGCCAGCAGCTTATGGGTATCTAGCGGAACCAATGAGCAGTTCTTC
CASSLWVSSGTNEQFF
>NA|TRBJ2-7|NA|TRBV29-1
TGCAGCGTTTTGGAGGAAGGCCAATCCTACGAGCAGTACTTC
CSVLEEGQSYEQYF
>NA|TRBJ1-1|NA|TRBV6-1
TGTGCCAGCAGTGGACACCCAATGAACACTGAAGCTTTCTTT
CASSGHPMNTEAFF
>TRBD1|TRBJ2-7|NA|TRBV18
TGTGCCAGCTCAACCTTGGACAGGCCTAGCTCCTACGAGCAGTACTTC
CASSTLDRPSSYEQYF
>NA|TRBJ2-7|few|TRBV7-9
TGTGCCAGCAGCTTAGAACGTGGAAATTACGAGCAGTACTTC
CASSLERGNYEQYF
>NA|TRBJ2-7|NA|TRBV7-3
TGTGCCAGCAGCTTAGACGGGGCAGAAGTCTACGAGCAGTACTTC
CASSLDGAEVYEQYF
>NA|TRBJ2-1|few|TRBV4-3
TGCGCCAGCAGCCAAGATTTCGGGGGAGTGGAGCAGTTCTTC
CASSQDFGGVEQFF
>TRBD2|TRBJ2-5|NA|TRBV20-1
TGCAGTGCTAGAGGACGACTAGCTTCTGGGACCCAGTACTTC
CSARGRLASGTQYF
>TRBD2|TRBJ2-7|NA|TRBV29-1
TGCAGCGTTGAATGGTCCACAGCGGGGGGCTTCTACGAGCAGTACTTC
CSVEWSTAGGFYEQYF
>NA|TRBJ1-4|NA|TRBV10-3
TGTGCCATTTCAGAAATTACTTTTAATGAAAAACTGTTTTTT
CAISEITFNEKLFF
>NA|TRBJ2-3|NA|TRBV12-3/TRBV12-4
TGTGCCAGCACCCAGTGGGGGAGGAGAGATACGCAGTATTTT
CASTQWGRRDTQYF
>TRBD1|TRBJ1-4|NA|TRBV7-9
TGTGCCAGCAGCGAGGGACAGGGGGTTGAAAAACTGTTTTTT
CASSEGQGVEKLFF
>NA|TRBJ2-1|few|TRBV20-1
TGCAGTGCCGCACTGAGCTCCTACAATGAGCAGTTCTTC
CSAALSSYNEQFF
>NA|TRBJ2-1|NA|TRBV28
TGTGCCAGCAGGGACGGGACATCCTACAATGAGCAGTTCTTC
CASRDGTSYNEQFF
>TRBD2|TRBJ2-7|few|TRBV6-5
TGTGCCAGCAGGACGGGGGGTTACGGGCCCTACGAGCAGTACTTC
CASRTGGYGPYEQYF
>TRBD2|TRBJ2-4|NA|TRBV6-2/TRBV6-3
TGTGCCAGCAGGTATCTAGCGGGGGAAAAAAACATTCAGTACTTC
CASRYLAGEKNIQYF
>NA|TRBJ2-2|few|TRBV6-2/TRBV6-3
TGTGCCAGCAGTTGGGCGGACACCGGGGAGCTGTTTTTT
CASSWADTGELFF
>NA|TRBJ2-4|NA|TRBV5-6
TGTGCCAGCAACAGAGGGGCGGGAGCCAAAAACATTCAGTACTTC
CASNRGAGAKNIQYF
>TRBD1|TRBJ2-7|few|TRBV28
TGTGCCAGCAGTACACCGGGACAGGGAATCCACGAGCAGTACTTC
CASSTPGQGIHEQYF
>NA|TRBJ2-6|many|TRBV6-6
TGTGCTAGCAGTGGAGACACCCACTCTGGGGCCAACGTCCTGACTTTC
CASSGDTHSGANVLTF
>NA|TRBJ2-5|few|TRBV5-1
TGCGCCAGCAGCTCTTGGGGTATGGAAGAGACCCAGTACTTC
CASSSWGMEETQYF
>NA|TRBJ2-7|NA|TRBV4-3
TGCGCCAGCAGCCACACGATGGCGCCCACCTACGAGCAGTACTTC
CASSHTMAPTYEQYF
>NA|TRBJ1-4|NA|TRBV5-5
TGTGCCAGCAGCCCAGGGGTGGAAAAACTGTTTTTT
CASSPGVEKLFF
>NA|TRBJ2-5|NA|TRBV7-9
TGTGCCAGCACCTCCAGGGCCGAGCAAGAGACCCAGTACTTC
CASTSRAEQETQYF
>NA|TRBJ2-7|NA|TRBV20-1
TGCAGTGCTCACGTCTCCTACGAGCAGTACTTC
CSAHVSYEQYF
>NA|TRBJ2-7|few|TRBV7-2
TGTGCCAGCAGCTTAGTTGGCGGGGAGACCTACGAGCAGTACTTC
CASSLVGGETYEQYF
>TRBD2|TRBJ2-2|NA|TRBV4-2
TGTGCCAGCAGCCAACTCTTAGCGGGAGTGCCGGGCGCCGGGGAGCTGTTTTTT
CASSQLLAGVPGAGELFF
>NA|TRBJ2-5|NA|TRBV5-1
TGCGCCAGCAGCACCGCAGCGGCCGGGGCAGAGACCCAGTACTTC
CASSTAAAGAETQYF
>TRBD1|TRBJ1-1|NA|TRBV5-1
TGCGCCAGCGGTTTTACAGGGGGAGGAACTGAAGCTTTCTTT
CASGFTGGGTEAFF
>NA|TRBJ2-1|NA|TRBV29-1
TGCAGCGTTTACGTCCACAATGAGCAGTTCTTC
CSVYVHNEQFF
>NA|TRBJ2-7|few|TRBV29-1
TGCAGCGTTGACTATGGGAAATGGGATTGCGAGCAGTACTTC
CSVDYGKWDCEQYF
>TRBD1|TRBJ2-2|NA|TRBV5-4
TGTGCCAGCAGCTCGGGACAGGGGCCCACCGGGGAGCTGTTTTTT
CASSSGQGPTGELFF
>NA|TRBJ2-5|few|TRBV6-5
TGTGCCAGCAGTTACGTCAGGGATAAGGAGACCCAGTACTTC
CASSYVRDKETQYF
>NA|TRBJ2-2|few|TRBV5-1
TGCGCCAGCAACACCGCGAACACCGGGGAGCTGTTTTTT
CASNTANTGELFF
>TRBD2|TRBJ2-2|few|TRBV3-1
TGTGCCAGCAGCCAAGTTTACAGAACCGGGACTAGTGGTGTTCCCGGGGAGCTGTTTTTT
CASSQVYRTGTSGVPGELFF
>NA|TRBJ2-7|few|TRBV27
TGTGCCAGCAGTTTACGGCGGTACTCCTACGAGCAGTACTTC
CASSLRRYSYEQYF
>NA|TRBJ2-2|NA|TRBV7-2
TGTGCCAGCAGCTTATGGACCAGGTTCGAAACCGGGGAGCTGTTTTTT
CASSLWTRFETGELFF
>NA|TRBJ2-1|NA|TRBV29-1
TGCAGCTCCGATTCAGGGGACGGCTTCTACAATGAGCAGTTCTTC
CSSDSGDGFYNEQFF
>NA|TRBJ1-1|NA|TRBV18
TGTGCCAGCTCACCAACACTGAGCACTGAAGCTTTCTTT
CASSPTLSTEAFF
>TRBD2|TRBJ2-2|NA|TRBV7-2
TGTGCCAGCAGCCTAATCGGGGTTGGCGGGGGGGCCTCTGGGGAGCTGTTTTTT
CASSLIGVGGGASGELFF
>TRBD1|TRBJ1-4|NA|TRBV10-3
TGTGCCATCAGTGCGTCAGGGGGGGGTTGGGATGAAAAACTGTTTTTT
CAISASGGGWDEKLFF